The 8 T cell receptor beta chains below come from one sample, sequenced in a study of human T cells and chemical hapten exposure. The time point denotes: patch test 1, 2 weeks after DPC sensitization. Noted treatment: therapeutic diphenylcyclopropenone sensitization with weekly scalp DPC. TCRdb called the RACE reads again in MiXCR, with one record for every CDR3 protein. Found here are 380,000 or so distinct CDR3 sequences, nearly 5% of them singletons; the top ten hold 2% to 2.5%. The sample consisted of whole blood, taken in connection with sensitization to the hapten diphenylcyclopropenone (DPC). These receptors came from a woman aged 45-59 years with alopecia areata. Some clones in this sample may be carry-over from other donors' samples.

The V and J genes are TRBV2 and TRBJ1-1; D not certain. Trimming stripped 0 bases from V and 5 bases from J, with 19 bases between. Per the germline V gene, CDR1 is SNHLY and CDR2 is FYNNEI. The CDR3 extends over 17 amino acids. CDR3 DNA: TGTGCCAGCAGTGAAGCCCCCCTCCAGGTCCCCTGGACTGAAGCTTTCTTT. It is translated as CASSEAPLQVPWTEAFF.

This clonotype showed up many times. The rearrangement links TRBV28 to TRBJ2-7; 7 bases agree with TRBD1. The CDR3 has 14 residues. The V gene's germline CDR1 is MDHEN and CDR2 SYDVKM. V was pared by 7 bases and J by 2 bases, with 8 bases of the junction left unmatched. The CDR3 region has the DNA TGTGCCAGCAATGAGGGACAGAGTCCCTACGAGCAGTACTTC. The encoded protein is CASNEGQSPYEQYF.

The table lists this clonotype with a few counts. The gene calls are TRBV27 and TRBJ2-1; TRBD2 is a possible D gene (5 bases). The CDR3 contains 16 residues. Germline values: CDR1 MNHEY, CDR2 SMNVEV (reference sequence). V shed 2 bases and J shed 2 bases, with 13 bases lying between them. CDR3 residues: CASSLNASPTYNEQFF. CDR3 bases: TGTGCCAGCAGTTTAAATGCTAGCCCCACCTACAATGAGCAGTTCTTC.

The sample holds a few counts of this clonotype. V gene TRBV6-5 combines with J gene TRBJ2-6; D is unresolved. The CDR3 has 15 amino acids. Looked up from germline, CDR1 is MNHEY and CDR2 is SVGAGI. Trimming cost V 5 bases and J 3 bases, with 11 bases left between them. The CDR3 sequence is CASSTSGFGANVLTF. The CDR3 region has the DNA TGTGCCAGCAGTACCAGTGGGTTTGGGGCCAACGTCCTGACTTTC.

The sample holds a few counts of this clonotype. The V and J genes are TRBV12-3 or TRBV12-4 and TRBJ1-4; D is ambiguous. Trimming took off 6 bases at V and 8 bases at J, with 7 bases between the two ends. The CDR3 covers 11 residues. CDR3 sequence: CASSHGEKLFF. In DNA form, the CDR3 reads TGTGCCAGCAGCCATGGGGAAAAACTGTTTTTT.

This clonotype was detected many times. The chain has TRBV20-1 and TRBJ2-7; 9 bases agree with TRBD1. Germline V lookup: CDR1 DFQATT, CDR2 SNEGSKA (reference sequence). This CDR3 region has 14 residues. J was trimmed by 0 bases and V by 5 bases; bases with no gene match: 5. The DNA for the CDR3 is TGCAGTGCTTCCGGGACAGGGAGCTCCTACGAGCAGTACTTC. It translates to CSASGTGSSYEQYF.

In this sample, this clonotype turned up many times. The chain's CDR3 is CASSYGGPAGEQYF. The CDR3 DNA follows: TGTGCCAGCAGCTACGGCGGACCTGCTGGGGAGCAGTACTTC. This chain links TRBV13 with TRBJ2-7; D is unclear. V was trimmed by 4 bases and J by 7 bases, leaving 17 bases between them. The CDR3 totals 14 residues. CDR1 is PRHDT and CDR2 is FYEKMQ in the germline V gene (reference sequence).

There are many counts of this clonotype. The gene calls are TRBV29-1 and TRBJ2-2; no reliable D call. CDR1 and CDR2 from the germline V gene are SQVTM and ANQGSEA. The CDR3 loop spans 11 amino acids. Trimming took off 6 bases at V and 5 bases at J, with 7 bases between the two ends. The chain's CDR3 is CSVTLTGELFF. The CDR3 DNA sequence: TGCAGCGTAACACTAACCGGGGAGCTGTTTTTT.